This TCR beta chain was sequenced during a study of blood T cells in healthy people across ages. Trimming took off 3 bases at V and 4 bases at J, with 15 bases between the two ends. The germline CDR1 and CDR2 sequences are DFQATT and SNEGSKA (reference sequence). The CDR3 covers 14 residues. With a J-beta primer mix and a sample-barcoded 5' primer, a second PCR ran roughly 7 to 11 cycles. TCRdb re-called the 5' RACE reads through MiXCR, storing one row per CDR3 protein. The table shows 650,000 to 900,000 distinct CDR3 sequences, with approximately 65% occurring only once. The sample consisted of blood. This clonotype was sampled from a man aged 30 to 45 in good health. The rearrangement links TRBV20-1 to TRBJ1-1; D might be TRBD1 (5 bases). Here the CDR3 DNA reads TGCAGTGCTAGGGCCCTCCGAAGGGGCACTGAAGCTTTCTTT. The encoded protein is CSARALRRGTEAFF.